This record concerns one T cell receptor (beta chain) sequence. The data belong to a study of blood T cell repertoires in COVID-19. Study-wide context: Sites in the United States, Italy and Spain provided acute and convalescent COVID-19 samples.

Per the study methods: Amplified reference gene primers provided the basis for estimating nucleated cell counts. The assay was immunoSEQ multiplex PCR, and TCRdb's table has in-frame clones only and misses some. The DNA was the basis for D and trimming; V, J and clone size are from that table. The sample includes about 120,000 clones, 79% of them seen just once. The clonotype was recovered from a man between 40 and 49 years old with active or convalescent COVID-19. The specimen sequenced was peripheral blood.

The CDR3 region has the DNA TGTGCCAGCAGCTTCAAGGACAGATCCTACGAGCAGTACTTC. It yields the protein CASSFKDRSYEQYF. This chain connects TRBV7-2 to TRBJ2-7; TRBD1 is a possible D gene (6 bases). The V end was cut by 3 bases, the J end by 1 base, with 10 bases between. From germline, CDR1 is SGHTA and CDR2 FQGNSA. The CDR3 has 14 amino acids.